The T cell receptor beta chain described here comes from a study of shared clonotypes between healthy human individuals. V was pared by 2 bases and J by 3 bases, with 5 bases of the junction left unmatched. The CDR3 totals 15 residues. CDR1 is SGHRS, CDR2 YFSETQ, per germline. Splitting the CD4+ cells yielded a CD45RA+ naive subset and a CD45RA-negative memory subset. As for this clone: Antigen specificity is unknown.

Study processing details: Junction-only sequences without quality scores came from ImmunoSEQ, so filtering differed. Assay: immunoSEQ multiplex PCR; the TCRdb copy retains only in-frame clones and omits some. D and trimming were read from the DNA, whereas the V and J calls and clone size are those reported in that table. The sample has approximately 2.5 million clones, 93% seen once. Study findings and constraints: Non-shared clonotypes had lower generation probabilities than clonotypes shared by all four sorted-subset donors.

Sequences were obtained from naive CD4+ T cells from PBMCs. Subset reported: CD45RA+ positively selected. The source of this sequence is a young man in good health. Some clones in this sample may be carry-over from other donors' samples. This chain uses TRBV5-1 with TRBJ2-7, with TRBD1 matching 10 bases. The CDR3 sequence is CASSFSGTGDYEQYF. CDR3 in DNA: TGCGCCAGCAGCTTTTCCGGGACAGGGGACTACGAGCAGTACTTC.